These T cell receptor beta chains were read from a single sample in a study of blood T cells in healthy people across ages. TCRdb itself ran the 5' RACE reads through MiXCR, one entry per CDR3 protein. Of some 560,000 distinct CDR3 sequences in the sample, about 27% are singletons; the top ten hold approximately 3.5%. These same data were also listed under a study on T cells of mothers and their children.

The sample comprised blood. The source of these receptors is a boy aged 2-15 years in good health. CDR3s include the opening cysteine and the closing phenylalanine or tryptophan. D genes are given only for firm matches. Clone size is not always given. Where it is, it says once, few, many or a class for expanded clones.

>TRBD1|TRBV10-3|TRBJ2-7|.
CAIRDRQGGTYEQYF
TGTGCCATCAGGGACCGACAGGGGGGCACCTACGAGCAGTACTTC
>TRBD1|TRBV10-3|TRBJ2-1|few
CAISEGQGIYNEQFF
TGTGCCATCAGTGAAGGACAGGGGATCTACAATGAGCAGTTCTTC
>TRBD1|TRBV5-6|TRBJ1-4|.
CASSLAGTVAMGRNF
TGTGCCAGCAGCTTGGCCGGGACAGTGGCAATGGGACGGAATTTT
>.|TRBV30|TRBJ1-1|.
CAWRDREATEAFF
TGTGCCTGGAGGGACAGAGAGGCCACTGAAGCTTTCTTT
>TRBD2|TRBV20-1|TRBJ2-3|few
CSAGLAGGPPDTQYF
TGCAGTGCTGGCTTAGCGGGGGGGCCTCCAGATACGCAGTATTTT
>TRBD1|TRBV25-1|TRBJ2-2|few
CASSGSTGVGELFF
TGTGCCAGCAGTGGATCGACAGGGGTGGGGGAGCTGTTTTTT
>.|TRBV6-2/TRBV6-3|TRBJ1-1|.
CASSSSLLGTEAFF
TGTGCCAGCAGTTCATCACTCCTGGGGACTGAAGCTTTCTTT
>TRBD1|TRBV30|TRBJ1-5|.
CAWSLGTADQPQHF
TGTGCCTGGAGTTTAGGGACAGCAGATCAGCCCCAGCATTTT
>.|TRBV6-6|TRBJ2-1|.
CASSFPDDYNEQFF
TGTGCCAGCAGTTTCCCGGACGACTACAATGAGCAGTTCTTC
>.|TRBV10-3|TRBJ2-5|.
CAIRGGLKETQYF
TGTGCCATCAGGGGGGGACTGAAAGAGACCCAGTACTTC
>TRBD1|TRBV19|TRBJ1-3|few
CASSIGTGNSGNTIYF
TGTGCCAGTAGTATCGGGACAGGAAACTCTGGAAACACCATATATTTT
>.|TRBV4-2|TRBJ2-4|.
CASSQGGPVAKNIQYF
TGTGCCAGCAGCCAAGGGGGCCCGGTAGCCAAAAACATTCAGTACTTC
>.|TRBV24-1|TRBJ2-4|few
CATSDVYSGGAKNIQYF
TGTGCCACCAGTGATGTCTACAGCGGAGGAGCCAAAAACATTCAGTACTTC
>.|TRBV19|TRBJ2-5|.
CASSISLIPQETQYF
TGTGCCAGTAGTATTTCCCTAATTCCCCAAGAGACCCAGTACTTC
>TRBD1|TRBV7-9|TRBJ2-3|.
CASSGGQPGTDTQYF
TGTGCCAGCAGCGGGGGACAGCCCGGGACAGATACGCAGTATTTT
>.|TRBV29-1|TRBJ2-2|.
CSVPGKTRELFF
TGCAGCGTCCCCGGGAAGACCAGGGAGCTGTTTTTT
>.|TRBV2|TRBJ2-2|.
CASKGLATGELFF
TGTGCCAGCAAGGGCCTCGCCACCGGGGAGCTGTTTTTT
>.|TRBV7-2|TRBJ2-7|few
CASSLGLGDYEQYF
TGTGCCAGCAGCTTAGGTCTCGGGGACTACGAGCAGTACTTC
>TRBD1|TRBV24-1|TRBJ1-1|few
CATSIRKTGGAMDTEAFF
TGTGCCACCAGTATACGTAAAACAGGGGGCGCGATGGACACTGAAGCTTTCTTT
>.|TRBV7-2|TRBJ2-7|few
CASSPWSGYEQYF
TGTGCCAGCAGCCCTTGGAGCGGCTACGAGCAGTACTTC
>.|TRBV4-1|TRBJ2-3|few
CASSQGGTTDTQYF
TGCGCCAGCAGCCAAGGGGGGACCACAGATACGCAGTATTTT
>.|TRBV10-1|TRBJ1-2|.
CASSHGQDYGYTF
TGCGCCAGCAGTCACGGACAAGACTATGGCTACACCTTC
>TRBD2|TRBV18|TRBJ2-7|.
CASSPSGRSEQYF
TGTGCCAGCTCACCTAGCGGGAGAAGCGAGCAGTACTTC
>TRBD2|TRBV4-2|TRBJ2-5|.
CASSQESSGGNLETQYF
TGTGCCAGCAGCCAAGAGTCTAGCGGGGGGAACCTGGAGACCCAGTACTTC
>.|TRBV14|TRBJ2-6|.
CASSLIHSGANVLTF
TGTGCCAGCAGCCTAATACACTCTGGGGCCAACGTCCTGACTTTC
>.|TRBV6-1|TRBJ1-2|few
CASIPRLMEDGYTF
TGTGCCAGCATTCCCAGGTTAATGGAGGATGGCTACACCTTC
>TRBD1|TRBV5-1|TRBJ1-2|.
CASSLEGQGANYGYTF
TGCGCCAGCAGCTTGGAAGGACAGGGCGCCAACTATGGCTACACCTTC
>.|TRBV7-2|TRBJ2-7|.
CASSARDLGLYEQYF
TGTGCCAGCAGCGCCCGGGACCTGGGGCTCTACGAGCAGTACTTC
>TRBD2|TRBV20-1|TRBJ2-1|.
CSAGLANFRGNEQFF
TGCAGTGCTGGACTAGCGAACTTTCGGGGCAATGAGCAGTTCTTC
>.|TRBV6-2/TRBV6-3|TRBJ1-2|few
CASSYSRGVGYGYTF
TGTGCCAGCAGTTACTCGCGGGGAGTAGGCTATGGCTACACCTTC
>TRBD2|TRBV5-6|TRBJ2-1|.
CASSWTRNEQFF
TGTGCCAGCAGCTGGACTAGGAATGAGCAGTTCTTC
>.|TRBV12-3/TRBV12-4|TRBJ2-5|.
CASKKGHADGQYF
TGTGCCAGCAAGAAGGGACACGCCGATGGCCAGTACTTC
>TRBD1|TRBV10-3|TRBJ2-3|few
CAISDAGTGTDTQYF
TGTGCCATCAGTGATGCCGGGACAGGCACAGATACGCAGTATTTT
>.|TRBV6-2/TRBV6-3|TRBJ2-7|.
CASSYSAVATGMEQYF
TGTGCCAGCAGTTACTCGGCGGTAGCAACGGGAATGGAGCAGTACTTC
>.|TRBV25-1|TRBJ1-1|few
CASSESGNTEAFF
TGTGCCAGCAGTGAGTCAGGGAACACTGAAGCTTTCTTT
>.|TRBV6-6|TRBJ2-7|.
CASSSGPTLYEQYF
TGTGCCAGCAGTTCCGGACCTACCCTCTACGAGCAGTACTTC
>.|TRBV10-3|TRBJ1-1|.
CAISSNGDTEAFF
TGTGCCATCAGCAGCAATGGGGACACTGAAGCTTTCTTT
>.|TRBV20-1|TRBJ1-2|.
CSAEQGTYGYTF
TGCAGTGCTGAACAGGGAACCTATGGCTACACCTTC
>TRBD1|TRBV6-6|TRBJ2-3|.
CASSYPGTGASDTQYF
TGTGCCAGCAGTTATCCCGGGACAGGGGCGTCAGATACGCAGTATTTT
>.|TRBV2|TRBJ2-1|.
CASSLDWNNEQFF
TGTGCCAGCAGTTTGGACTGGAACAATGAGCAGTTCTTC
>.|TRBV10-3|TRBJ2-6|.
CAGDGPGANVLTF
TGTGCCGGCGACGGACCTGGGGCCAACGTCCTGACTTTC
>.|TRBV7-9|TRBJ1-2|.
CASSLAKGGYTF
TGTGCCAGCAGCCTAGCTAAGGGGGGCTACACCTTC
>TRBD1|TRBV20-1|TRBJ2-3|.
CSALPRQGSTDTQYF
TGCAGTGCTCTGCCTCGACAGGGTAGCACAGATACGCAGTATTTT
>.|TRBV12-3/TRBV12-4|TRBJ2-3|.
CASSLRRDSTDTQYF
TGTGCCAGCAGTTTGAGGCGGGACTCCACAGATACGCAGTATTTT
>.|TRBV6-5|TRBJ2-3|.
CASSYFSGGMTQYF
TGTGCCAGCAGTTATTTTTCGGGCGGGATGACGCAGTATTTT
>.|TRBV6-6|TRBJ2-2|many
CASSSSSNTGELFF
TGTGCCAGCAGTTCTAGCTCGAACACCGGGGAGCTGTTTTTT
>.|TRBV29-1|TRBJ2-7|many
CSVVGGRLPYEQYF
TGCAGCGTGGTGGGGGGACGGCTTCCCTACGAGCAGTACTTC
>.|TRBV7-6|TRBJ1-1|few
CASSEQGYTEAFF
TGTGCCAGCTCCGAGCAGGGGTACACTGAAGCTTTCTTT
>.|TRBV25-1|TRBJ2-5|few
CASSESSGGETQYF
TGTGCCAGCAGTGAATCGTCAGGGGGGGAGACCCAGTACTTC
>.|TRBV20-1|TRBJ2-5|few
CSARRLWGTQYF
TGCAGTGCTAGAAGACTCTGGGGGACCCAGTACTTC
>.|TRBV12-3/TRBV12-4|TRBJ2-1|.
CASSGVLGEQFF
TGTGCCAGCAGTGGGGTCCTGGGTGAGCAGTTCTTC
>TRBD1|TRBV2|TRBJ1-6|.
CASSVTAGQTPSLYNSPLHF
TGTGCCAGCAGTGTGACGGCGGGACAGACCCCCAGCTTGTATAATTCACCCCTCCACTTT
>.|TRBV28|TRBJ1-2|few
CASSPPGPAIYGYTF
TGTGCCAGCAGCCCCCCGGGACCGGCGATCTATGGCTACACCTTC
>.|TRBV5-1|TRBJ2-5|.
CASSEVSAPQETQYF
TGCGCCAGCAGCGAAGTCTCGGCTCCCCAAGAGACCCAGTACTTC
>TRBD2|TRBV3-1|TRBJ2-2|.
CASRLAGAVTGELFF
TGTGCCAGCAGATTAGCGGGAGCGGTCACCGGGGAGCTGTTTTTT